The rows below give T cell receptor beta chains drawn from one sample of a study of T cell clones after liver transplantation. Data came from immunoSEQ multiplex PCR; TCRdb stores just in-frame clones and leaves some out. The profile covers roughly 72,000 clones, with 80% to 90% appearing a single time and around 2% taken by the ten largest. Source: CD4+ T cells from blood, taken 48 to 50 months after liver transplant. The receptors were sampled from a human patient who received a liver transplant. The T cells may partly be graft donor cells. CDR3s leave out the opening cysteine and the closing phenylalanine or tryptophan. Each record gives: CDR3 length, J gene, clone size, V gene, CDR3 protein. Not all rows give a size; the values are once, few, many and, for expanded clones, a class.

length: 13; J: TRBJ1-2; size: NA; V: TRBV7-2; CDR3: ASSSGQGSDYGYT
length: 10; J: TRBJ2-1; size: NA; V: TRBV7-3; CDR3: ASSLTWGEQF
length: 13; J: TRBJ1-4; size: once; V: TRBV6-5; CDR3: ASSYSRTANEKLF
length: 14; J: TRBJ2-1; size: NA; V: TRBV7-2; CDR3: ATADWAEDSYNEQF
length: 16; J: TRBJ2-3; size: NA; V: TRBV7-2; CDR3: ASSITRSSGGEADTQY
length: 8; J: TRBJ2-7; size: NA; V: TRBV20-1; CDR3: SAFFVQQY
length: 11; J: TRBJ2-1; size: NA; V: TRBV18; CDR3: ASSPPSYNEQF
length: 13; J: TRBJ1-5; size: NA; V: TRBV30; CDR3: AWSFWTFSNQPQH
length: 13; J: TRBJ2-5; size: NA; V: TRBV9; CDR3: ASSVGAGSSETQY
length: 12; J: TRBJ2-3; size: NA; V: TRBV6-1; CDR3: VSQASGVTDTQY
length: 13; J: TRBJ2-5; size: NA; V: TRBV7-2; CDR3: ASSFAGAIQETQY
length: 14; J: TRBJ1-1; size: NA; V: TRBV4-1; CDR3: ASSQEGGGRRTEAF
length: 12; J: TRBJ1-5; size: NA; V: TRBV7-2; CDR3: ASSLGGRNQPQH
length: 12; J: TRBJ2-5; size: NA; V: TRBV5-1; CDR3: ASSLQGGQETQY
length: 12; J: TRBJ1-2; size: NA; V: TRBV4-1; CDR3: ASSQGTGNYGYT
length: 15; J: TRBJ2-1; size: NA; V: TRBV5-1; CDR3: ATSTVPSGSSYNEQF
length: 11; J: TRBJ1-5; size: NA; V: TRBV9; CDR3: ASSVAQGQPQH
length: 12; J: TRBJ2-3; size: NA; V: TRBV7-9; CDR3: AGAAGVETDTQY
length: 13; J: TRBJ1-1; size: NA; V: TRBV5-6; CDR3: ASSLGSPWTGEAF
length: 16; J: TRBJ2-5; size: NA; V: TRBV11-2; CDR3: ASRPGTSGRGSGETQY
length: 12; J: TRBJ1-4; size: once; V: TRBV7-9; CDR3: ASSLTQGNEKLF
length: 9; J: TRBJ2-5; size: NA; V: TRBV5-1; CDR3: ASSAGETQY
length: 17; J: TRBJ2-2; size: NA; V: TRBV19; CDR3: ASSMFVIRGVLNTGELF
length: 17; J: TRBJ2-3; size: NA; V: TRBV7-3; CDR3: ASSKSGAGAFTSTDTQY
length: 13; J: TRBJ2-3; size: NA; V: TRBV7-2; CDR3: ASSPRIAGTDTQY
length: 13; J: TRBJ1-3; size: few; V: TRBV19; CDR3: ASSTRWGAGNTIY
length: 12; J: TRBJ1-2; size: NA; V: TRBV7-6; CDR3: ASSPGGMSYGYT
length: 11; J: TRBJ1-2; size: NA; V: TRBV2; CDR3: ASTEGGKGGYT
length: 13; J: TRBJ2-1; size: few; V: TRBV7-9; CDR3: ASSPRGGAMREQF
length: 13; J: TRBJ2-3; size: NA; V: TRBV4-2; CDR3: ASSQSLSGGHTQY
length: 14; J: TRBJ2-7; size: NA; V: TRBV30; CDR3: ACQTGREFLYLKQY
length: 14; J: TRBJ1-1; size: NA; V: TRBV11-1; CDR3: ASSLRPAGGDTEAF
length: 12; J: TRBJ1-4; size: NA; V: TRBV27; CDR3: ASSQLDSIQKLF
length: 13; J: TRBJ2-1; size: few; V: TRBV21-1; CDR3: ASSKTTTWGKGQF
length: 13; J: TRBJ2-3; size: NA; V: TRBV9; CDR3: ASSVARGPQDTQY
length: 16; J: TRBJ1-3; size: NA; V: TRBV11-2; CDR3: ASSLSSQGATSGNTIY
length: 14; J: TRBJ2-1; size: NA; V: TRBV28; CDR3: ASKGLAASSYNEQF
length: 11; J: TRBJ2-7; size: few; V: TRBV6-5; CDR3: ASSYSDSYEQY
length: 12; J: TRBJ1-1; size: once; V: TRBV5-6; CDR3: ASRPKQGYTEAF
length: 13; J: TRBJ2-3; size: NA; V: TRBV9; CDR3: ASSVVDGRTDTQY
length: 13; J: TRBJ1-6; size: NA; V: TRBV28; CDR3: ASSARGTYNSPLH
length: 12; J: TRBJ2-3; size: NA; V: TRBV7-2; CDR3: ASSLIQATDTQY
length: 14; J: TRBJ2-1; size: NA; V: TRBV18; CDR3: ASSPFTASAQNEQF
length: 12; J: TRBJ2-2; size: NA; V: TRBV29-1; CDR3: SVAAGGDTGELF
length: 13; J: TRBJ2-4; size: NA; V: TRBV28; CDR3: ASSGQGRTKNIQY
length: 15; J: TRBJ2-2; size: NA; V: TRBV9; CDR3: ASSVVGTGITGGELF
length: 13; J: TRBJ1-5; size: NA; V: TRBV27; CDR3: ASSLSGYSNQPQH
length: 11; J: TRBJ1-5; size: NA; V: TRBV7-2; CDR3: ASSLHNNQPQH